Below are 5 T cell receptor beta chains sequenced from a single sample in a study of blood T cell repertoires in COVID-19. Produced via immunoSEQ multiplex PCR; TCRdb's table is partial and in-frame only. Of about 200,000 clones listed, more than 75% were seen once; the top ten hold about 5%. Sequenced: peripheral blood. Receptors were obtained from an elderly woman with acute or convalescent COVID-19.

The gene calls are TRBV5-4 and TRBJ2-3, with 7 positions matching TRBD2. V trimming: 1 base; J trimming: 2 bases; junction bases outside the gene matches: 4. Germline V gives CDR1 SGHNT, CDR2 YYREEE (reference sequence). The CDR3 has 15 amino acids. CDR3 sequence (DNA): TGTGCCAGCAGCTTGCTCAGCGGGGCCACAGATACGCAGTATTTT. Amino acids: CASSLLSGATDTQYF.

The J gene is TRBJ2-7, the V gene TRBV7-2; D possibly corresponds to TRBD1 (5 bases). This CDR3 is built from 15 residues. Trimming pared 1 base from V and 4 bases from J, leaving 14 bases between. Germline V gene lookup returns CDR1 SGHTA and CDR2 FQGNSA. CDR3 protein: CASSLEAGPRYEQYF. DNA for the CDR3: TGTGCCAGCAGCTTAGAGGCAGGGCCCAGGTACGAGCAGTACTTC.

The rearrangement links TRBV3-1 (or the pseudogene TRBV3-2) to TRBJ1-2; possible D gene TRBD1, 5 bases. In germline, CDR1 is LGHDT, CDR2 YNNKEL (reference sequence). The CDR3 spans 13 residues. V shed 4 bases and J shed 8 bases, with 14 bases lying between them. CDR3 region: CASSPPGLRGYTF. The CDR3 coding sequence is TGTGCCAGCAGCCCGCCGGGACTACGCGGCTACACCTTC.

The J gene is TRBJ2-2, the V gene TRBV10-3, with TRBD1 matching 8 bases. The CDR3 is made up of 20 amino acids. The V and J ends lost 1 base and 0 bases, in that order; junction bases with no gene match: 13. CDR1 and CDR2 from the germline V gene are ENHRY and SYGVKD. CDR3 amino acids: CAISEWTGHRYESNTGELFF. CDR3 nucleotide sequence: TGTGCCATCAGTGAGTGGACAGGGCATCGCTACGAATCGAACACCGGGGAGCTGTTTTTT.

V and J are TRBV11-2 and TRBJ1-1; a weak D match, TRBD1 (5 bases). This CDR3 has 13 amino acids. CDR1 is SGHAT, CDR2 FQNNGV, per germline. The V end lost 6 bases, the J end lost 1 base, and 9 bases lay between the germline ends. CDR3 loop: CASRVTGNTEAFF. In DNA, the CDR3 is TGTGCCAGCAGGGTTACAGGGAACACTGAAGCTTTCTTT.